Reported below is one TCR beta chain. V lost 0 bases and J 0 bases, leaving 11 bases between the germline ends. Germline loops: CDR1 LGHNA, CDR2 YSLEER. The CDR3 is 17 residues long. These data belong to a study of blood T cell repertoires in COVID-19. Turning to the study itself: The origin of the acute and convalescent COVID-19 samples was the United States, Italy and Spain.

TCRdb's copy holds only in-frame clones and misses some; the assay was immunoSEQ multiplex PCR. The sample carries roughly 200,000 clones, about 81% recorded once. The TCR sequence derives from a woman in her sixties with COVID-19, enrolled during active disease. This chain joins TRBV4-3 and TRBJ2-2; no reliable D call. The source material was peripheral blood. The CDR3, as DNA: TGCGCCAGCAGCCAAGAGATCCCCAGCGCGAACACCGGGGAGCTGTTTTTT. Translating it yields CASSQEIPSANTGELFF.